This TCR beta chain was sequenced during a study of blood T cells in healthy people across ages. V gave up 5 bases and J gave up 2 bases; unmatched junction bases: 2. Germline CDR1 and CDR2: MDHEN and SYDVKM. The CDR3 runs 14 residues. The use of a sample-barcoded 5' primer and a J-beta primer mix characterized a second PCR of roughly 6 to 11 cycles. TCRdb fed the 5' RACE reads into MiXCR, producing one record per CDR3 protein. The sample consists of about 770,000 distinct CDR3 sequences, approximately 48% of them appearing once. The chain joins TRBV28 to TRBJ1-5; 8 positions agree with TRBD1. What was sequenced was blood. The sequence came from a man aged 55 to 70 in good health. CDR3 DNA sequence: TGTGCCAGCAGTACAGGGGGTGGCAATCAGCCCCAGCATTTT. It encodes CASSTGGGNQPQHF.